Included here is one T cell receptor beta chain sequence, with context. What it binds is unknown. V was pared by 5 bases and J by 1 base, with 17 bases between. CDR3 length: 16 residues. Per the germline V gene, CDR1 is SGHVS and CDR2 is FQNEAQ. This sample is drawn from a study of cytomegalovirus exposure and HLA in healthy donors. Findings of the study overall: The classifier reportedly diagnosed cytomegalovirus status with high specificity and sensitivity. A link between a missense DCLRE1C variant and TCR beta V- and J-gene trimming emerged from a later analysis.

The PCR made use of 60 Vbeta and 13 Jbeta primers. TCRdb keeps only in-frame clones here, not all; method: immunoSEQ multiplex PCR. The top ten hold roughly 1.5% of the sample, which has fewer than 200,000 clones, more than 70% seen once. The receptor comes from a male donor in good health and CMV-seronegative. The specimen was PBMCs. The V and J genes are TRBV7-8 and TRBJ1-1, with D perhaps matching TRBD1 (6 bases). This CDR3 is CASSISSQGTNTEAFF. CDR3 nucleotide sequence: TGTGCCAGCAGCATATCCTCACAGGGAACGAACACTGAAGCTTTCTTT.